Sequencing of this T cell receptor (beta chain) was carried out in a study of cytomegalovirus exposure and HLA in healthy donors. Study conclusions and caveats: In a later analysis, 16,951 TCR beta sequences were associated with HLA alleles at 0.05 false discovery rate.

Primers included in the PCR were 60 Vbeta and 13 Jbeta primers. Clones were sequenced by immunoSEQ multiplex PCR, and TCRdb holds only the in-frame ones, with some missing. This repertoire shows about 210,000 clones, 75% to 80% found once; its top ten account for 1.5% to 2%. Losses at the gene ends were 6 bases for V and 5 bases for J; bases not matched to a gene: 11. This CDR3 comprises 16 residues. Germline V CDR1 and CDR2: SEHNR, FQNEAQ (reference sequence). To note about this clone: Its antigen remains unidentified.

The V and J genes are TRBV7-9 and TRBJ1-4; 8 positions agree with TRBD1. The TCR originated in a male donor in good health and CMV-seronegative. The source material was PBMCs. CDR3 nucleotide sequence: TGTGCCAGCAGTCACCCCGGACAGGGCCTAAATGAAAAACTGTTTTTT. Translated: CASSHPGQGLNEKLFF.